These 13 T cell receptor beta chains were all obtained from the same sample, sequenced in a study of control samples from healthy donors and cancer patients. Only in-frame clones appear in the TCRdb table, and some are missing; sequencing was by immunoSEQ multiplex PCR. The sample records about 93,000 clones, around 90% being singletons. Material for sequencing was blood. The receptor source for this set is a woman between 70 and 85 years old in good health.

The rearrangement links TRBV5-1 to TRBJ2-2; D may match TRBD1 or TRBD2 (5 bases each). Trimming stripped 0 bases from V and 0 bases from J, with 12 bases between. This CDR3 comprises 17 residues. In germline, CDR1 is SGHRS, CDR2 YFSETQ. Here the CDR3 reads CASSLEVGTANTGELFF. CDR3 nucleotides: TGCGCCAGCAGCTTGGAGGTCGGGACCGCGAACACCGGGGAGCTGTTTTTT.

As for this clone: At the DNA level, this CDR3 is encoded by other sequences in the same sample as well. The rearrangement uses TRBV19 and TRBJ2-5; D unresolved. Germline-derived CDR1 and CDR2 are LNHDA and SQIVND (reference sequence). This CDR3 has 13 residues. Trimming pared 0 bases from V and 5 bases from J, leaving 7 bases between. The CDR3 reads CASSIEGWETQYF. CDR3 nucleotides: TGTGCCAGTAGTATAGAGGGTTGGGAGACCCAGTACTTC.

The CDR3 DNA follows: TGTGCTAGTGGTGCTAGCGGGAGAGAGTTCTTC. Amino acid sequence: CASGASGREFF. The rearrangement uses TRBV12-5 and TRBJ2-1; 10 positions match TRBD2. The CDR3 is made up of 11 amino acids. Germline CDR1 is LGHNT and CDR2 is FRNRAP. After removal of 5 bases from V and 14 bases from J, the junction contained 3 bases not matched to a gene.

The chain has TRBV6-5 and TRBJ1-4; a weak D match, TRBD1 (5 bases). The CDR3 extends over 14 amino acids. Germline V gene data show CDR1 as MNHEY and CDR2 as SVGAGI. The germline V and J ends were trimmed by 2 bases and 1 base, with 5 bases remaining between them. CDR3 in amino acids: CASSYRGTNEKLFF. In DNA, the CDR3 is TGTGCCAGCAGTTACAGGGGAACTAATGAAAAACTGTTTTTT.

The rearrangement links TRBV30 to TRBJ1-1; no firm D call. CDR3 length equals 13 residues. V was trimmed by 7 bases and J by 0 bases, leaving 12 bases between them. The V gene's germline CDR1 is GTSNPN and CDR2 SVGIG (reference sequence). The CDR3 nucleotides read TGTGCCTCCCAGACGGTGATGAACACTGAAGCTTTCTTT. Amino acid sequence: CASQTVMNTEAFF.

The rearrangement links TRBV2 to TRBJ1-5; possible D gene TRBD1, 5 bases. Trimming stripped 7 bases from V and 0 bases from J, with 13 bases between. This CDR3 is built from 15 residues. Per germline, CDR1 SNHLY and CDR2 FYNNEI. The CDR3 coding sequence is TGTGCCAGCACCTCCGACAGTCATAGCAATCAGCCCCAGCATTTT. Its protein product is CASTSDSHSNQPQHF.

The chain has TRBV5-1 and TRBJ1-4; D is perhaps TRBD1 (5 bases). The germline gives CDR1 SGHRS, CDR2 YFSETQ. The CDR3 totals 14 residues. Between the trimmed V and J ends, which lost 0 bases and 5 bases, there was a span of 8 bases. CDR3 loop: CASSLDRQNEKLFF. The DNA for the CDR3 is TGCGCCAGCAGCTTGGACAGGCAGAATGAAAAACTGTTTTTT.

The J gene is TRBJ1-2, the V gene TRBV28; D ambiguous. Germline V lookup: CDR1 MDHEN, CDR2 SYDVKM. Between the trimmed V and J ends, which lost 7 bases and 1 base, there was a span of 4 bases. This CDR3 comprises 11 residues. In nucleotides, the CDR3 is TGTGCCAGCACAAGTAACTATGGCTACACCTTC. Translated: CASTSNYGYTF.

This clone is a singleton in its sample. The chain carries TRBV6-5 and TRBJ1-2, with a tentative D call TRBD1 (6 bases). Germline values: CDR1 MNHEY, CDR2 SVGAGI. With 2 bases removed from V and 3 bases from J, the gap between germline ends came to 10 bases. This CDR3 contains 14 residues. The CDR3 reads CASSYRGEDYGYTF. DNA of the CDR3: TGTGCCAGCAGTTACAGGGGGGAGGACTATGGCTACACCTTC.

The chain has TRBV6-5 and TRBJ1-1; D is perhaps TRBD1 (6 bases). Trimming took off 7 bases at V and 5 bases at J, with 14 bases between the two ends. Per the germline V gene, CDR1 is MNHEY and CDR2 is SVGAGI. CDR3 size: 13 residues. The CDR3 DNA follows: TGTGCCAGCACCGAACAGGGTAGGACTGAAGCTTTCTTT. Translation gives CASTEQGRTEAFF.

This chain links TRBV5-6 with TRBJ2-1; the match to TRBD1 covers 9 bases. V lost 7 bases to trimming and J lost 7 bases; unmatched junction nucleotides: 3. The CDR3 has 12 residues. Per germline, CDR1 SGHDT and CDR2 YYEEEE. As DNA, the CDR3 is TGTGCCAGCGGACAGGGGTGGAATGAGCAGTTCTTC. It translates to CASGQGWNEQFF.

V gene TRBV2 combines with J gene TRBJ2-4, with 9 bases matching TRBD1. Germline V gene data show CDR1 as SNHLY and CDR2 as FYNNEI. This CDR3 is 13 amino acids long. The J segment lost 5 bases and the V segment lost 6 bases, leaving 2 bases of the junction unmatched. In DNA, the CDR3 is TGTGCCAGCAGGGACAGGGGCCAAAACATTCAGTACTTC. This sequence encodes CASRDRGQNIQYF.

The chain carries TRBV3-1 (or the pseudogene TRBV3-2) and TRBJ2-7; D is perhaps TRBD1 (6 bases). Germline values: CDR1 LGHDT, CDR2 YNNKEL (reference sequence). V lost 4 bases to trimming and J lost 3 bases, with 16 bases between them. The CDR3 runs 15 residues. In nucleotides, the CDR3 is TGTGCCAGCAGCCTAGGACAGAACCCTAGCTACGAGCAGTACTTC. It is translated as CASSLGQNPSYEQYF.